This T cell receptor (beta chain) was observed in a study of beta chain features in type 1 diabetes. Trimming took 3 bases from V and 0 from J, leaving 10 bases between them. The CDR3 sequence is 15 residues long. Germline lookup yields CDR1 SGDLS and CDR2 YYNGEE. Study-wide findings and caveats: Reduced insertions and increased deletions marked VDJ junctions in type 1 diabetes patients. Researchers cautioned that cDNA sequencing could over-represent cells with high TCR expression. Shortening that was moderate but significant affected the TCRB CDR3s of Type 1 diabetes patients in all four CD4+ subsets.

Expressed TCRB transcripts were sequenced because the isolated RNA had all been reverse transcribed beforehand. The data were produced by immunoSEQ multiplex PCR, yet TCRdb's version contains in-frame clones alone and is incomplete. The top ten hold less than 0.025% of the sample, which has approximately 730,000 clones, 13% seen once. Using CD45RO/CCR7/CD25/CD127/CD95/CD27, CD4+ naive, central memory, regulatory and stem cell-like memory cells were sorted. This clone has more than one count but fewer than ten. Antigen specificity is unknown. V and J are TRBV9 and TRBJ1-5, with D perhaps TRBD1 (5 bases). The sequence was collected from a man between 18 and 35 years old with type 1 diabetes. Sample: naive CD4+ T cells from blood. CDR3 protein: CASSAVDSSNQPQHF. CDR3 nucleotide sequence: TGTGCCAGCAGCGCCGTCGACAGTAGCAATCAGCCCCAGCATTTT.